Sequencing of this T cell receptor (beta chain) was carried out in a study of OX40 agonist ivuxolimab in advanced cancers. TCRdb's copy holds only in-frame clones and misses some; the assay was immunoSEQ multiplex PCR. The sample yields tens of thousands of clones, around 90% seen once. The sample was CD4+ or CD8+ T cells sorted from blood, taken in a trial of the OX40 agonist ivuxolimab. The sequence derives from an adult with an advanced solid tumor such as melanoma, head and neck, liver or kidney cancer.

The CDR3 spells CATSLGRSTDTQYF. The CDR3 DNA is TGTGCCACCAGCCTAGGGAGGAGCACAGATACGCAGTATTTT. The chain uses TRBV15 and TRBJ2-3, with a possible D match to TRBD2 (6 bases). Germline CDR1 LNHNV, CDR2 YYDKDF (reference sequence). This CDR3 region has 14 residues. V gave up 5 bases and J gave up 0 bases, with 9 bases separating them.